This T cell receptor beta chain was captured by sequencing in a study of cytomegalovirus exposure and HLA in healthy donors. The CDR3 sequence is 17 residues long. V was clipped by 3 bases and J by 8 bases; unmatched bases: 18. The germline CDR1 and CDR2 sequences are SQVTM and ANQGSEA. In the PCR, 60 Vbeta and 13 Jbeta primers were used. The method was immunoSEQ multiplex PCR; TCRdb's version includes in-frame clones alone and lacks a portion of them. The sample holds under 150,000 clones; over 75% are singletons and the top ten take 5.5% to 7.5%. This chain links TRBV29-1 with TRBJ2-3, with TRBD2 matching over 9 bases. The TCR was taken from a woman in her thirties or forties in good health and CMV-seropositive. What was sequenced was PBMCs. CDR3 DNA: TGCAGCGTTGATATGAGGTTAAGAGCGGGAGGATCGGGTACGCAGTATTTT. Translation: CSVDMRLRAGGSGTQYF.